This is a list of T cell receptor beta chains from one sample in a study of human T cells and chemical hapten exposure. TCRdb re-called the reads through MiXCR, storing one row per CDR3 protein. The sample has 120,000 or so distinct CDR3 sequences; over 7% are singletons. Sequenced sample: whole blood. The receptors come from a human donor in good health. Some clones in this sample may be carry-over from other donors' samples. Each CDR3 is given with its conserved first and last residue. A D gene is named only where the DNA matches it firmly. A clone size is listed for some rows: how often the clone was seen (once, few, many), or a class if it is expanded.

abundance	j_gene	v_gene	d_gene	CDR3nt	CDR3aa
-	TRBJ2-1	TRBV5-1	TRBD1	TGCGCCAGCAGCCGGACAGGGGCCGACATATACAATGAGCAGTTCTTC	CASSRTGADIYNEQFF
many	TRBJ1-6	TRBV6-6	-	TGTGCCAGCAGTCCGGGGACGGCACAGATCTATAATTCACCCCTCCACTTT	CASSPGTAQIYNSPLHF
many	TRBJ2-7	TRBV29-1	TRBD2	TGCAGCGCTGAAGAGCGGGAGTTTAACGAGCAGTACTTC	CSAEEREFNEQYF
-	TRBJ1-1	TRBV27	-	TGTGCCAGCAGTTTTCGCCGGGGCGGGAGCAGCACTGAAGCTTTCTTT	CASSFRRGGSSTEAFF
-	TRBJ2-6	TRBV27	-	TGTGCCAGCAGTTCGATTGGTAGTATCTCTGGGGCCAACGTCCTGACTTTC	CASSSIGSISGANVLTF
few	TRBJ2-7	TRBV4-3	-	TGCGCCAGCAGCCAAGACGGACAGCCCTCCTACGAGCAGTACTTC	CASSQDGQPSYEQYF
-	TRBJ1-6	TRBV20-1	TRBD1	TGCAGTGCTAGAGGCTCGGCGACAGGGCCCAGCTCCTATAATTCACCCCTCCACTTT	CSARGSATGPSSYNSPLHF
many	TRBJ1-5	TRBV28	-	TGTGCCACCCATTCTAGCAATCAGCCCCAGCATTTT	CATHSSNQPQHF
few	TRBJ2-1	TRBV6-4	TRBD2	TGTGCCAGCAGTGAGGGACTAGCGGGAGAAAGGGATGAGCAGTTCTTC	CASSEGLAGERDEQFF
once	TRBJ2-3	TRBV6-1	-	TGTGCCAGCAGTGACGTGGGAAGCACAGATACGCAGTATTTT	CASSDVGSTDTQYF
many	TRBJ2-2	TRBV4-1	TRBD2	TGCGCCAGCAGGCTAGCGGGAGCAACCGGGGAGCTGTTTTTT	CASRLAGATGELFF
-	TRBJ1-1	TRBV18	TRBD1	TGTGCCAGCTCACCGAACAGGGGATTGGGGAACACTGAAGCTTTCTTT	CASSPNRGLGNTEAFF
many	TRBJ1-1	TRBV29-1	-	TGCAGCGTTGAGGGACGGATGAACACTGAAGCTTTCTTT	CSVEGRMNTEAFF
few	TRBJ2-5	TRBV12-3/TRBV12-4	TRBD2	TGTGCCAGCAGTTTTCCTGGACTAGCGGGGGAGGGTGAGACCCAGTACTTC	CASSFPGLAGEGETQYF
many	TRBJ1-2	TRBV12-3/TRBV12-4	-	TGTGCCAGCAGTTTAGTCGCGGGGGACGGCTACACCTTC	CASSLVAGDGYTF
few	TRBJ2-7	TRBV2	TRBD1	TGTGCCAGCACCCCAGGGGGTGGGTACGAGCAGTACTTC	CASTPGGGYEQYF
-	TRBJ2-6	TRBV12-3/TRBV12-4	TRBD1	TGTGCCAGCAGTCCCCCCGAACAGGGGGCGAACATGTCGAACGTCCTGACTTTC	CASSPPEQGANMSNVLTF
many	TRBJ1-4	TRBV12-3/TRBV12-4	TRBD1	TGTGCCAGCAGTTTAATCCTCGGACAGGGTAATGAAAAACTGTTTTTT	CASSLILGQGNEKLFF
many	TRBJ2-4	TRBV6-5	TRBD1	TGTGCCAGCAGTTACTCAACAGGGGCCAACATTCAGTACTTC	CASSYSTGANIQYF
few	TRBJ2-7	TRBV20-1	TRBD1	TGCAGTGCTAGGGACAGGGGTTACGAGCAGTACTTC	CSARDRGYEQYF
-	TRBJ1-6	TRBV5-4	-	TGTGCCAGCAGCCCTCGGTGGGGGGATAATTCACCCCTCCACTTT	CASSPRWGDNSPLHF
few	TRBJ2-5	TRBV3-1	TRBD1	TGTGCCAGCAGCGTTAACAGGGGCGAGACCCAGTACTTC	CASSVNRGETQYF
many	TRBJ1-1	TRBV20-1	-	TGCAGTGCTGTGCCGCGGGAGAACACTGAAGCTTTCTTT	CSAVPRENTEAFF
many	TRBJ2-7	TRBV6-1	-	TGTGCCAGCAGTGAAGAGGTACTCGGGTACGAGCAGTACTTC	CASSEEVLGYEQYF
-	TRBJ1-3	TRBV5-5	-	TGTGCCAGCACCCCAGGGTTGGGATACGACTCTGGAAACACCATATATTTT	CASTPGLGYDSGNTIYF
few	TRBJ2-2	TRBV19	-	TGTGCCAGTAGTATAGGATGGGGAACCGGGGAGCTGTTTTTT	CASSIGWGTGELFF
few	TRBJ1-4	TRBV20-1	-	TGCAGTGCTAGAGATCCGGGCCAGGCTAATGAAAAACTGTTTTTT	CSARDPGQANEKLFF
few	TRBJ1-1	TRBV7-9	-	TGTGCCAGCAGCTTAGGTGTGGGGGTTACTGAAGCTTTCTTT	CASSLGVGVTEAFF
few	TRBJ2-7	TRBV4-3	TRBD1	TGCGCCAGCAGCCAGATACCGGGACAGGGCTACGAGCAGTACTTC	CASSQIPGQGYEQYF
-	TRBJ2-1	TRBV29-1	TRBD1	TGCAGCGTTGAATTTTGGGAGACAGGGGGAACCTACAATGAGCAGTTCTTC	CSVEFWETGGTYNEQFF
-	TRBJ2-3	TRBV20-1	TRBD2	TGCAGTGCTAGAGCACACCCCCGCCTAGCGGGAGGACTCCCTAGCACAGATACGCAGTATTTT	CSARAHPRLAGGLPSTDTQYF
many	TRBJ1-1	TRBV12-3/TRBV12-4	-	TGTGCCAGCAGTTCAGGGGTGCACACTGAAGCTTTCTTT	CASSSGVHTEAFF
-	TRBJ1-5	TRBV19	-	TGTGCCAGTAGGCGCACGATTAGCAATCAGCCCCAGCATTTT	CASRRTISNQPQHF
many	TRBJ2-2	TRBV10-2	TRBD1	TGCGCCAGCAGTGAGAGGGGGCCCAAATCCGGGGAGCTGTTTTTT	CASSERGPKSGELFF
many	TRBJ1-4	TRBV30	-	TGTGCCTGGAGTACTGTGAGGGATTTGAATGAAAAACTGTTTTTT	CAWSTVRDLNEKLFF